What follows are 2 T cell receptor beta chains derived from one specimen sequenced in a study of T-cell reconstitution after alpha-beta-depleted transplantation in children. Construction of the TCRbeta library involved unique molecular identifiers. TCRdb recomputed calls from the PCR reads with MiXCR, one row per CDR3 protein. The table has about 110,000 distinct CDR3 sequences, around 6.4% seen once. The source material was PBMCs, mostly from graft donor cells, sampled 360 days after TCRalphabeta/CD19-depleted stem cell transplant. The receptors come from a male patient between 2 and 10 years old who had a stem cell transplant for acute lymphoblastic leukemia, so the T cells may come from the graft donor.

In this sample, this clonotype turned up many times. CDR3 residues: CASSLGGGFQPQHF. CDR3 nucleotides: TGTGCCAGCAGCTTAGGAGGGGGTTTTCAGCCCCAGCATTTT. The chain carries TRBV7-6 and TRBJ1-5; a weak D match, TRBD1 (6 bases). The CDR3 is made up of 14 amino acids. CDR1 is SGHVS, CDR2 FNYEAQ, per germline. With 1 base removed from V and 6 bases from J, the gap between germline ends came to 10 bases.

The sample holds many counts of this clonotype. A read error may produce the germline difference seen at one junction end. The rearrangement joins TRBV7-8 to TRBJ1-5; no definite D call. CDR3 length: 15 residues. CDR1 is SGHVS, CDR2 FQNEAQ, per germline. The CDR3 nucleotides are TGTGCCAGCAGCTTAGTCTCCAGGACCGATCAGCCCCAGGATTTT. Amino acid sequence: CASSLVSRTDQPQDF.